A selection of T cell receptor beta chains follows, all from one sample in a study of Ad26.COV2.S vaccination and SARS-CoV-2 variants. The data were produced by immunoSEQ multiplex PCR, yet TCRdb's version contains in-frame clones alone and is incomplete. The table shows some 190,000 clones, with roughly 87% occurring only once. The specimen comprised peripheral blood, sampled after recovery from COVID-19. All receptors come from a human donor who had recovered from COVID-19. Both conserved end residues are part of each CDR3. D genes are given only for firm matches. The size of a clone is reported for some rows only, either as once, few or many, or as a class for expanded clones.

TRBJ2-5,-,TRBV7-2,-,TGTGCCAGCAGCATAGGGGCGGAGAGGGAGACCCAGTACTTC,CASSIGAERETQYF
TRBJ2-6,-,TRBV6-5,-,TGTGCCAGCAGGCCTACAGACTCTGGGGCCAACGTCCTGACTTTC,CASRPTDSGANVLTF
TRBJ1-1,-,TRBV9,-,TGTGCCAGCAGCGTAGTTCCCGTGAACACTGAAGCTTTCTTT,CASSVVPVNTEAFF
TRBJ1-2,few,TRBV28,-,TGTGCCAGCAGTTTAGGATCTGGCCGAACCCATGGCTACACCTTC,CASSLGSGRTHGYTF
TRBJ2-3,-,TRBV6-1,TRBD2,TGTGCCAGCAGTGAACGAGCGGGGGGGTTCACAGATACGCAGTATTTT,CASSERAGGFTDTQYF
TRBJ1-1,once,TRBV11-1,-,TGTGCCAGCAGCTCCGACAGTTTTCTTGCTTTCTTT,CASSSDSFLAFF
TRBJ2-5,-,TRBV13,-,TGTGCCAGCAGTTCTCGAGAGGGTCGAGAGACCCAGTACTTC,CASSSREGRETQYF
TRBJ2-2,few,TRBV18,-,TGTGCCAGCTCCTTCGGGGCGACCGGGGAGCTGTTTTTT,CASSFGATGELFF
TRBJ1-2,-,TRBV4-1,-,TGCGCCAGCAGCCAAGAGTCGGGTGGTTCCTATGGCTACACCTTC,CASSQESGGSYGYTF
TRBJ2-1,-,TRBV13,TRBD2,TGTGCCAGCAGCTTAGAAGGGCTAGCGGCTTACAATGAGCAGTTCTTC,CASSLEGLAAYNEQFF
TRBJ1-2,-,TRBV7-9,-,TGTGCCAGCAGCTTAGGAGCGGGGGAACTCTATGGCTACACCTTC,CASSLGAGELYGYTF
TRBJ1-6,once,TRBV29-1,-,TGCAGCGTGACAGTCTCCTATAATTCACCCCTCCACTTT,CSVTVSYNSPLHF
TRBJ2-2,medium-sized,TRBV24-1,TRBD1,TGTGCCACCAGTGATATGGGACAGGGCGAATGGAACACCGGGGAGCTGTTTTTT,CATSDMGQGEWNTGELFF
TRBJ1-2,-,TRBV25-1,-,TGTGCCAGCAGTGAATACTGGACCAACTATGGCTACACCTTC,CASSEYWTNYGYTF
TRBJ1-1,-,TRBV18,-,TGTGCCAGCTCACCACGGTTAGACCTTGAAGCTTTCTTT,CASSPRLDLEAFF
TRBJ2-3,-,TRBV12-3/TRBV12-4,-,TGTGCCAGCGGGGGAAGCACAGATACGCAGTATTTT,CASGGSTDTQYF
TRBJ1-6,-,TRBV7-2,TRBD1,TGTGCCAGCAGCTTCTTACAGGGGCGTATAGATTCACCCCTCCACTTT,CASSFLQGRIDSPLHF
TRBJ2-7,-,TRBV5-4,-,TGTGCCAGCAGCTTTACGGGGGTCTACGAGCAGTACTTC,CASSFTGVYEQYF
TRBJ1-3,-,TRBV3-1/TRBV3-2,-,TGTGCCAGCAGCCAAGGGTGGGGGATTGGAAACACCATATATTTT,CASSQGWGIGNTIYF
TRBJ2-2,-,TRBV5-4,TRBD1,TGTGCCAGCAGCAGTCCGACAGGGCGAGGGACCGGGGAGCTGTTTTTT,CASSSPTGRGTGELFF
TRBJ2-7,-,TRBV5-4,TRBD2,TGTGCCAGCAGTCCGGGACTAGCGGGAGTAAGGTCCTACGAGCAGTACTTC,CASSPGLAGVRSYEQYF
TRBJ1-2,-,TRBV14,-,TGTGCCAGCAGCCCTCCGGCAGGGACCTATGGCTACACCTTC,CASSPPAGTYGYTF
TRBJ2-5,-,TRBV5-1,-,TGCGCCAGCAAAGACTTGCAGGGGGGAGGTGGGCGAGAGACCCAGTACTTC,CASKDLQGGGGRETQYF
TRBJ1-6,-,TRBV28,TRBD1,TGTGCCAGCAGGGGCGGCGACAGGGGAGGGCCTTCACCCCTCCACTTT,CASRGGDRGGPSPLHF
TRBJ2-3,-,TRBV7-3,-,TGTGCCAGCAGCGTGACCTCCGGGGATACGCAGTATTTT,CASSVTSGDTQYF
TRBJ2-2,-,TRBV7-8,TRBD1,TGTGCCAGCAGCCGCAGGGACAGGGCCACCGGGGAGCTGTTTTTT,CASSRRDRATGELFF
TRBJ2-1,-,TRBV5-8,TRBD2,TGTGCCAGCAGCCCGGGACTAGCGGTCTACAATGAGCAGTTCTTC,CASSPGLAVYNEQFF
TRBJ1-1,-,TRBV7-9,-,TGTGCCAGCAGCCCAAAGGGCCCGAGGGAAGCTTTCTTT,CASSPKGPREAFF
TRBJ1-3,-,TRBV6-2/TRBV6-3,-,TGTGCCAGCAGTTGGGAAATATACTCTGGAAACACCATATATTTT,CASSWEIYSGNTIYF
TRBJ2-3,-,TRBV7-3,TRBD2,TGTGCCAGCAGCTTAAGCGGGGGGGAGGCAGATACGCAGTATTTT,CASSLSGGEADTQYF
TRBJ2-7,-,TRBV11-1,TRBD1,TGTGCCAGCAGCCCGACAGGGGTAAAGCAGTACTTC,CASSPTGVKQYF
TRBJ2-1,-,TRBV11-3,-,TGTGCCAGCGCTCCGGATGAGCAGTTCTTC,CASAPDEQFF
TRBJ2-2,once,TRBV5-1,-,TGCGCCAGCAGCCCGGGGGCCGGTTCGAACACCGGGGAGCTGTTTTTT,CASSPGAGSNTGELFF
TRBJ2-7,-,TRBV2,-,TGTGCCAGCAGCCCGGGACGGTCCTACGAGCAGTACTTC,CASSPGRSYEQYF
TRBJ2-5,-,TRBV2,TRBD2,TGTGCCATCCCTTCAAGCGGGACTAGCGGGAGGGGTGGGGAGACCCAGTACTTC,CAIPSSGTSGRGGETQYF
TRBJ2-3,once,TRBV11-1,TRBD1,TGTGCCAGCAGCCGGACAGGTCGGGGCACAGATACGCAGTATTTT,CASSRTGRGTDTQYF
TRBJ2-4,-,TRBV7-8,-,TGTGCCAGCAGCTTAGAAGTTGGGGTGCCGCACTTC,CASSLEVGVPHF
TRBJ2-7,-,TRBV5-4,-,TGTGCCAGCAGGACAGCCGGACTACCTTACGAGCAGTACTTC,CASRTAGLPYEQYF
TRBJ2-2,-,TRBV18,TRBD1,TGTGCCAGCTCAATACAGAGGACAGGGGATAACACCGGGGAGCTGTTTTTT,CASSIQRTGDNTGELFF
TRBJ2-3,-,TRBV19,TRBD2,TGTGCCAGTAGAGTGACTAGCGGGGGCCCAGATACGCAGTATTTT,CASRVTSGGPDTQYF
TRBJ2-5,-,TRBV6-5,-,TGTGCCAGCACTCGCGAGACCCAGTACTTC,CASTRETQYF
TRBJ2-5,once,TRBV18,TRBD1,TGTGCCAGCTCACCCGGGACAGGTGGTGGGACCCAAGAGACCCAGTACTTC,CASSPGTGGGTQETQYF
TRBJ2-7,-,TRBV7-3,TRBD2,TGTGCCAGCAGCTCTGGAGCGGGAGGGCCTATCGACGAGCAGTACTTC,CASSSGAGGPIDEQYF
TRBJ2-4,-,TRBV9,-,TGTGCCAGCAGCGTAAGCACCAAAAACATTCAGTACTTC,CASSVSTKNIQYF